The TCR beta chain under discussion was sequenced for a study of CD8 T cells in ankylosing spondylitis. TCRdb redid the calling of the 5' RACE reads with MiXCR, one entry per CDR3 protein. In the table there are 500,000 to 650,000 distinct CDR3 sequences, about 5.4% of which are singletons. Trimming removed 1 base from V and 7 bases from J; junction bases left unmatched: 13. In germline, CDR1 is DFQATT, CDR2 SNEGSKA (reference sequence). The CDR3 has 16 amino acids. The study, taken as a whole, reports: Apparently characteristic of ankylosing spondylitis blood was a TCR beta motif (about 8 highly homologous variants). Peripheral blood held disease-linked clones only at relatively low frequency, and these were CD8+. Significant enrichment of disease-linked clones was reportedly seen in matched ankylosing spondylitis synovial fluid.

This clonotype was observed at least ten times. The target antigen is unknown. The chain carries TRBV20-1 and TRBJ2-3; 8 nucleotides agree with TRBD2. Sequences were obtained from blood, either unsorted or a sorted T cell fraction (not recorded which). This clonotype originated in a male donor with ankylosing spondylitis. CDR3 region: CSARAWSGSGTNTQYF. As DNA, the CDR3 is TGCAGTGCTAGAGCATGGAGCGGGAGCGGGACCAATACGCAGTATTTT.